This TCR beta chain came from a study of blood T cells in healthy people across ages. Total RNA, at least 6 micrograms per sample, was extracted from PBMCs. This clonotype was observed a few times. A second PCR of about 7 to 12 cycles used a sample-barcoded 5' primer and a J-beta primer mix. TCRdb redid the calling of the 5' RACE reads with MiXCR, one entry per CDR3 protein. The sample holds around 1.1 million distinct CDR3 sequences, roughly two fifths seen once. This CDR3 is built from 16 residues. Germline V lookup: CDR1 LNHNV, CDR2 YYDKDF (reference sequence). With 0 bases removed from V and 9 bases from J, the gap between germline ends came to 18 bases.

This chain joins TRBV15 and TRBJ1-5, with D uncertain. The sample was blood. The sequence was obtained from a man younger than 35 in good health. The CDR3 bases are TGTGCCACCAGCAGAGATACTGTCGCCCTATCGGGGCCCCAGCATTTT. It specifies CATSRDTVALSGPQHF.